The 15 T cell receptor beta chains listed next were all sequenced from one sample in a study of CD8 T cells in ankylosing spondylitis. MiXCR, run by TCRdb on the 5' RACE reads, gives a single entry per CDR3 protein. Of around 160,000 distinct CDR3 sequences listed, roughly 11% are singletons. Sequences were obtained from blood, either unsorted or a sorted T cell fraction (not recorded which). These receptors originate from a male donor with ankylosing spondylitis or in good health (not recorded which).

This clonotype was found many times. The V and J genes are TRBV5-6 and TRBJ1-4, with D tentatively TRBD1 (6 bases). This CDR3 has 14 residues. V shed 3 bases and J shed 6 bases, with 12 bases lying between them. CDR1 and CDR2 from the germline V gene are SGHDT and YYEEEE. The CDR3 DNA reads TGTGCCAGCAGCTCGTCAGGGGTGGATGAAAAACTGTTTTTT. It yields the protein CASSSSGVDEKLFF.

A few counts support this clonotype. The J gene is TRBJ2-3, the V gene TRBV11-3, with TRBD1 matching over 7 bases. CDR3 length equals 16 residues. With V trimmed by 5 bases and J by 2 bases, 10 bases remained unmatched. Germline CDR1 SGHNT, CDR2 YENEEA. CDR3 loop: CASSQQDRVLTDTQYF. The CDR3 DNA reads TGTGCCAGCAGCCAACAAGACAGGGTACTCACAGATACGCAGTATTTT.

This clonotype has a count of ten or more. One junction end disagrees with the germline gene, perhaps due to a read error. The chain has TRBV12-3 or TRBV12-4 and TRBJ1-2, with 7 nucleotides matching TRBD1. The CDR3 extends over 15 amino acids. The CDR3, as DNA: TGTGCCAGCAGCTTAGCGCAGGGGGCTAACTATGGCTACACCTTC. It translates to CASSLAQGANYGYTF.

At least ten counts were recorded for this clonotype. V and J are TRBV29-1 and TRBJ2-1; D ambiguous. The germline CDR1 and CDR2 sequences are SQVTM and ANQGSEA. The ends were cut back, 2 bases at V and 3 bases at J, with 11 bases in the middle. The CDR3 totals 14 residues. CDR3 protein: CSVEIQLGYNEQFF. The CDR3 bases are TGCAGCGTTGAAATACAGTTGGGCTACAATGAGCAGTTCTTC.

This clonotype was counted a few times. The rearrangement uses TRBV7-9 and TRBJ2-3; 14 nucleotides agree with TRBD2. V lost 5 bases to trimming and J lost 5 bases; unmatched junction nucleotides: 3. The CDR3 runs 15 residues. Per the germline V gene, CDR1 is SEHNR and CDR2 is FQNEAQ (reference sequence). Here the CDR3 reads CASSPGTSGGDTQYF. For the CDR3, the DNA is TGTGCCAGCAGCCCCGGGACTAGCGGGGGAGATACGCAGTATTTT.

This clonotype was observed many times. The chain has TRBV15 and TRBJ2-3; D perhaps matches TRBD2 (5 bases). The CDR3 is made up of 13 amino acids. Per the germline V gene, CDR1 is LNHNV and CDR2 is YYDKDF (reference sequence). V gave up 4 bases and J gave up 2 bases, with 7 bases separating them. CDR3 amino acids: CATSTGDTDTQYF. The DNA for the CDR3 is TGTGCCACCAGCACCGGGGACACAGATACGCAGTATTTT.

This clonotype has more than one count but fewer than ten. The J gene is TRBJ2-5, the V gene TRBV10-3, with 8 bases aligning to TRBD1. The CDR3 is made up of 14 amino acids. The ends lost 10 bases at V and 2 bases at J; junction bases unmatched: 9. CDR1 is ENHRY, CDR2 SYGVKD, per germline. CDR3 region: CATSGQGKQETQYF. The CDR3 nucleotides read TGTGCCACCTCTGGACAGGGAAAACAAGAGACCCAGTACTTC.

The gene calls are TRBV7-9 and TRBJ2-1; D perhaps matches TRBD1 (6 bases). The germline V gene has CDR1 SEHNR and CDR2 FQNEAQ (reference sequence). With 8 bases removed from V and 8 bases from J, the gap between germline ends came to 19 bases. The CDR3 totals 14 residues. The CDR3 coding sequence is TGTGCCAGCTACTCCGGGTACAGGGTGCATGAGCAGTTCTTC. Its protein is CASYSGYRVHEQFF.

This clonotype turned up a few times. J is TRBJ2-3 and V is TRBV3-1; perhaps TRBD2 as D (6 bases). The CDR3 consists of 16 residues. Germline loops: CDR1 LGHDT, CDR2 YNNKEL (reference sequence). V lost 2 bases, J lost 3 bases, and 15 bases lay in between. For the CDR3, the DNA is TGTGCCAGCAGCCAAAAAGAGGGCGGGACGACAGATACGCAGTATTTT. Translating gives CASSQKEGGTTDTQYF.

The rearrangement uses TRBV3-1 and TRBJ2-1; D perhaps matches TRBD2 (5 bases). The CDR3 is 15 amino acids. Between the trimmed V and J ends, which lost 4 bases and 0 bases, there was a span of 10 bases. Germline V lookup: CDR1 LGHDT, CDR2 YNNKEL (reference sequence). CDR3 DNA sequence: TGTGCCAGCAGCCGGACTGGTAACTCCTACAATGAGCAGTTCTTC. Its protein product is CASSRTGNSYNEQFF.

V is TRBV7-9 and J is TRBJ2-6, with no clear D. V gave up 1 base and J gave up 0 bases, with 10 bases separating them. CDR3 length: 17 amino acids. Germline V CDR1 and CDR2: SEHNR, FQNEAQ (reference sequence). Here the CDR3 DNA reads TGTGCCAGCAGCTTAGGACAACCGAGCTCTGGGGCCAACGTCCTGACTTTC. Protein sequence: CASSLGQPSSGANVLTF.

The table lists this clonotype with many counts. This chain links TRBV7-2 with TRBJ2-1; 8 bases are a match to TRBD2. CDR1 is SGHTA and CDR2 is FQGNSA in the germline V gene. This CDR3 has 15 amino acids. V lost 0 bases and J lost 5; bases outside the gene matches: 3. The CDR3 reads CASSLAFSGNNEQFF. For the CDR3, the DNA is TGTGCCAGCAGCTTAGCGTTTAGCGGGAACAATGAGCAGTTCTTC.

This clonotype appeared many times. CDR3 in amino acids: CSARWEGGLLSNQPQHF. CDR3 coding DNA: TGCAGTGCTAGATGGGAAGGGGGCCTACTAAGCAATCAGCCCCAGCATTTT. The chain recombines TRBV20-1 with TRBJ1-5; TRBD1 matches at 7 bases. The CDR3 length is 17 residues. V lost 2 bases to trimming and J lost 1 base; unmatched junction nucleotides: 11. CDR1 and CDR2 (germline): DFQATT, SNEGSKA (reference sequence).

The V and J genes are TRBV4-1 and TRBJ2-7; D not resolved. The CDR3 runs 14 residues. Per germline, CDR1 MGHRA and CDR2 YSYEKL. The germline V and J ends were trimmed by 4 bases and 6 bases, with 16 bases remaining between them. CDR3: CASSPWSSAPEQYF. The CDR3 nucleotides are TGCGCCAGCAGCCCCTGGAGTTCCGCTCCCGAGCAGTACTTC.

This clonotype came up a few times. CDR3 protein: CASSASGTSGNEQFF. The CDR3 DNA follows: TGTGCCAGCAGCGCATCCGGGACTAGTGGGAATGAGCAGTTCTTC. The chain recombines TRBV9 with TRBJ2-1; 8 nucleotides match TRBD2. Per the germline V gene, CDR1 is SGDLS and CDR2 is YYNGEE. This CDR3 contains 15 residues. V gave up 3 bases and J gave up 7 bases; unmatched junction bases: 9.